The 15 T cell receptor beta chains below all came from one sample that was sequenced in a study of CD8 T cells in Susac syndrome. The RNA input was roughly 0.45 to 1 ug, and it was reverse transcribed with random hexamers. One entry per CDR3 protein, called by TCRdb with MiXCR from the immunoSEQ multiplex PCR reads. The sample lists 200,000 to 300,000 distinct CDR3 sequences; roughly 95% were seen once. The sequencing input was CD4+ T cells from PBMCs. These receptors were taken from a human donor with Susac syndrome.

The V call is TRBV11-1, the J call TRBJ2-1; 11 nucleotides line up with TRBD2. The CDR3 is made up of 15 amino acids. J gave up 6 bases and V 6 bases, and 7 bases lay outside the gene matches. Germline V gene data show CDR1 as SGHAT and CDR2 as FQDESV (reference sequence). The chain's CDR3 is CASRPTSGRLNEQFF. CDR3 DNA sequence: TGTGCCAGCAGACCTACTAGCGGGAGACTCAATGAGCAGTTCTTC.

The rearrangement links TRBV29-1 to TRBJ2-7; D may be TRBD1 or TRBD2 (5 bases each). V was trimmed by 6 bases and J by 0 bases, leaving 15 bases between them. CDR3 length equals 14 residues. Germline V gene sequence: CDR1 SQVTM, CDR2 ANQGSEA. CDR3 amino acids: CSVLTLGASYEQYF. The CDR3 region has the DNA TGCAGCGTCTTAACACTCGGGGCCTCCTACGAGCAGTACTTC.

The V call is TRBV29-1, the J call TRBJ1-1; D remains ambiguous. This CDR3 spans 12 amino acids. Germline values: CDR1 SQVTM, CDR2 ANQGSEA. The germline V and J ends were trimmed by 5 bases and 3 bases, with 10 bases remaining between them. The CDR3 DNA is TGCAGCGTTACGGACGGCTACACTGAAGCTTTCTTT. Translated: CSVTDGYTEAFF.

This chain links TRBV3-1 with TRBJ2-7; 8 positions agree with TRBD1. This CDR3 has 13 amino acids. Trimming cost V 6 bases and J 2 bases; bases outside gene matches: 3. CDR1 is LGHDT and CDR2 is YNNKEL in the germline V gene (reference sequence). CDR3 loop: CASRRQGTYEQYF. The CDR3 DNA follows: TGTGCCAGCAGACGACAGGGGACCTACGAGCAGTACTTC.

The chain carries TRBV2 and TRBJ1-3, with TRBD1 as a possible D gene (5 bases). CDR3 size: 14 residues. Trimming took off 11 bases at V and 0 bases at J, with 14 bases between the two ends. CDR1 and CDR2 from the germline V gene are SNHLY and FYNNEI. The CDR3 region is CAGARGLSGNTIYF. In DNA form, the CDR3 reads TGTGCCGGAGCAAGGGGCCTCTCTGGAAACACCATATATTTT.

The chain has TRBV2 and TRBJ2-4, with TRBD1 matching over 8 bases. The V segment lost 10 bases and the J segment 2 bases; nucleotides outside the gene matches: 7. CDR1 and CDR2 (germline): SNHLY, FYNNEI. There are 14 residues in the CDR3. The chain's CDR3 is CATRGQGSKNIQYF. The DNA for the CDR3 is TGTGCCACCCGTGGACAGGGTTCCAAAAACATTCAGTACTTC.

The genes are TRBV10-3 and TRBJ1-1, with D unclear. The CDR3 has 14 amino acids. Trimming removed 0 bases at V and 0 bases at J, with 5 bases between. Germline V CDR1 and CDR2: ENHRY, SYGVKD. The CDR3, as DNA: TGTGCCATCAGTGAGTCGCTCTTGAACACTGAAGCTTTCTTT. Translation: CAISESLLNTEAFF.

In nucleotides, the CDR3 is TGTGCCAGCAGTGACAGGGGGCCAGATGGCTACACCTTC. Protein product: CASSDRGPDGYTF. V and J are TRBV12-3 or TRBV12-4 and TRBJ1-2, with TRBD1 matching 10 bases. CDR3 length: 13 residues. V dropped 5 bases and J dropped 6; count of bases not matched to a gene: 3.

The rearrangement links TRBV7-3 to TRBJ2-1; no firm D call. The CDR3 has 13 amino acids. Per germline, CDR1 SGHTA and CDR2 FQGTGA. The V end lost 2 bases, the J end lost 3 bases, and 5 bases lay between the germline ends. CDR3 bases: TGTGCCAGCAGCTTATCGGTCTACAATGAGCAGTTCTTC. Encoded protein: CASSLSVYNEQFF.

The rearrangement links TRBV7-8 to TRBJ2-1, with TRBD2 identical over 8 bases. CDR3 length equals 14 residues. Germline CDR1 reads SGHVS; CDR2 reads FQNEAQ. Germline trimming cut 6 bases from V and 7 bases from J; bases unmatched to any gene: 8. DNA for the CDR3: TGTGCCAGCAGGCCCAGCGGGAGCCCGAATGAGCAGTTCTTC. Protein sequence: CASRPSGSPNEQFF. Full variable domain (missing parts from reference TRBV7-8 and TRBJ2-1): GAGVSQSPRYKVAKRGQDVALRCDPISGHVSLFWYQQALGQGPEFLTYFQNEAQLDKSGLPSDRFFAERPEGSVSTLKIQRTQQEDSAVYLCASRPSGSPNEQFFGPGTRLTVL.

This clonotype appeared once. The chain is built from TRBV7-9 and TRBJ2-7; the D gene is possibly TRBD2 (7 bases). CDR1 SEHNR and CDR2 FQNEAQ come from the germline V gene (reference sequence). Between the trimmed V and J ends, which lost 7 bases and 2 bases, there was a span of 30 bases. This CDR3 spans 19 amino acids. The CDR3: CASTPGSKEGGLGTYEQYF. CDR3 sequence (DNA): TGTGCCAGCACCCCAGGAAGCAAGGAGGGGGGGCTAGGTACCTACGAGCAGTACTTC.

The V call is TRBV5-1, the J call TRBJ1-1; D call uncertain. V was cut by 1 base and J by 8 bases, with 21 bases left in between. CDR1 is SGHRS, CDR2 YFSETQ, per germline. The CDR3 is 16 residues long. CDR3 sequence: CASSLNAGPGSGEAFF. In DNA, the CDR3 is TGCGCCAGCAGCTTGAATGCAGGCCCGGGATCGGGAGAAGCTTTCTTT.

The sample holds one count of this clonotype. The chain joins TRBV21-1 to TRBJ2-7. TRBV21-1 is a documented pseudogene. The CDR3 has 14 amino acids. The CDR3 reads CASSKRRFSYEQYF. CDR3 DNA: TGTGCCAGCAGCAAAAGGAGATTCTCCTACGAGCAGTACTTC.

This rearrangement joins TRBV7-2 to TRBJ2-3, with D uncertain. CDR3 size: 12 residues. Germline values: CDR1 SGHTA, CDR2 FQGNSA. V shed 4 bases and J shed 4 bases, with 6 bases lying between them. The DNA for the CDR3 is TGTGCCAGCAGCTCTTACGCAGATACGCAGTATTTT. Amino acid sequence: CASSSYADTQYF.

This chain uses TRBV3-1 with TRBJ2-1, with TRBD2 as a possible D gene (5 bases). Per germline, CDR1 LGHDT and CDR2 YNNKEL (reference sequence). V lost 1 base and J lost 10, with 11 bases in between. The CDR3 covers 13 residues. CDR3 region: CASSQGSGPEQFF. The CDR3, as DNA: TGTGCCAGCAGCCAAGGGAGCGGCCCAGAGCAGTTCTTC.